This TCR beta chain appears in the sequencing data of a study of T cell changes during pregnancy in multiple sclerosis. Germline loops: CDR1 MGHRA, CDR2 YSYEKL. The ends lost 5 bases at V and 2 bases at J; junction bases unmatched: 5. The CDR3 is 17 amino acids. Sequenced by immunoSEQ multiplex PCR; TCRdb stores in-frame clones only, minus some. The data contain 40,000 to 45,000 clones, around 93% of them singletons. The source is a female donor with multiple sclerosis, enrolled in a pregnancy study. The sample was CD4+ T cells from peripheral blood mononuclear cells, taken in the third trimester of pregnancy. This chain links TRBV4-1 with TRBJ2-6; 11 bases fit TRBD1. CDR3 bases: TGCGCCAGCAGCAAATGGACAGGGGGCGCTGGGGCCAACGTCCTGACTTTC. Translating it yields CASSKWTGGAGANVLTF.